This TCR beta chain was sequenced during a study of human T cells and chemical hapten exposure. Study information: DPC at 2% was the sensitizing agent, placed on around 2 cm by around 2 cm of upper inner arm skin. Alopecia areata, totalis or universalis affected patients who were mostly female.

Regarding time point: pre-sensitization, week 0. This sample's treatment: therapeutic diphenylcyclopropenone sensitization with weekly scalp DPC. There are 13 residues in the CDR3. V lost 6 bases, J lost 2 bases, and 4 bases stayed unmatched. Germline assignment: CDR1 MNHEY and CDR2 SVGEGT. Within the library, unique molecular identifiers were attached to each individual cDNA molecule. TCRdb fed the RACE reads into MiXCR, producing one record per CDR3 protein. This table has 180,000 or so distinct CDR3 sequences, 30% appearing once. V usage is TRBV6-2 or TRBV6-3 and J usage is TRBJ2-7, with 7 bases that match TRBD1. The clonotype comes from a woman aged 25 to 39 with alopecia areata. Some clones in this sample may be carry-over from other donors' samples. Sequencing was performed on whole blood, taken in connection with sensitization to the hapten diphenylcyclopropenone (DPC). The CDR3 here is CASRLGQAYEQYF. The CDR3 coding sequence is TGTGCCAGCAGACTTGGACAGGCCTACGAGCAGTACTTC.